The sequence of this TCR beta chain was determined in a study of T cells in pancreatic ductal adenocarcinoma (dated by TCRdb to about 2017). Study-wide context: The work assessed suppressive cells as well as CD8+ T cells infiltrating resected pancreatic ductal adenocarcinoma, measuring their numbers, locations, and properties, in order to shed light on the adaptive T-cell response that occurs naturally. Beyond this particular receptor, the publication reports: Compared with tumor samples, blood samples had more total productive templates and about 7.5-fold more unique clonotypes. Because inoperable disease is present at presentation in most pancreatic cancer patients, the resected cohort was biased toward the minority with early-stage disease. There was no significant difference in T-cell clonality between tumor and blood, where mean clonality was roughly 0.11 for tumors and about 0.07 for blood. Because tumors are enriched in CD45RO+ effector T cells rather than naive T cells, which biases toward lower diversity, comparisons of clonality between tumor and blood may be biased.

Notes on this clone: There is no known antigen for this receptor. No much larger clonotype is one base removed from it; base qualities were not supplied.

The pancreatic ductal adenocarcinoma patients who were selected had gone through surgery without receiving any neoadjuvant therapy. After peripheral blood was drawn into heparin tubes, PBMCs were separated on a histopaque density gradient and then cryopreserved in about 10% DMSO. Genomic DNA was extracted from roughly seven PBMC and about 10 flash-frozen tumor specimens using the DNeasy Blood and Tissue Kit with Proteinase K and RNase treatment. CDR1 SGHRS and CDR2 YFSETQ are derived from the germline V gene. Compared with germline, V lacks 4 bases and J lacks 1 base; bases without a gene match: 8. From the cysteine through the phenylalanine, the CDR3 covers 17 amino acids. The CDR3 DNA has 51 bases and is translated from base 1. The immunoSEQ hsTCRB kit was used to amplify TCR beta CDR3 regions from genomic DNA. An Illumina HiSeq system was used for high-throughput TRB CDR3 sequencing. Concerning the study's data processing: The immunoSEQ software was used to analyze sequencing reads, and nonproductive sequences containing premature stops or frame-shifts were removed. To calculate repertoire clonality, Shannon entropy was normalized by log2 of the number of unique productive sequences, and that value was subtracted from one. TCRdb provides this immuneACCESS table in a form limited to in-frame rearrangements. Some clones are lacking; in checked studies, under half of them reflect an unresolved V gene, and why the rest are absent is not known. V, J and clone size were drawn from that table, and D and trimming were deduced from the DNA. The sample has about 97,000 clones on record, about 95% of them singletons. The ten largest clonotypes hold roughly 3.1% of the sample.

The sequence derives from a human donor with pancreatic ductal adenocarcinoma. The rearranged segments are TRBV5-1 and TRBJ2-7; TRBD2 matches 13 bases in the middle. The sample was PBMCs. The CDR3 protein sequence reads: CASSMTLAGGLSYEQYF. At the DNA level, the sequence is TGCGCCAGCAGCATGACACTAGCGGGAGGGCTATCCTACGAGCAGTACTTC. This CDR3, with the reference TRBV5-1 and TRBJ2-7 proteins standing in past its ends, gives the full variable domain KAGVTQTPRYLIKTRGQQVTLSCSPISGHRSVSWYQQTPGQGLQFLFEYFSETQRNKGNFPGRFSGRQFSNSRSEMNVSTLELGDSALYLCASSMTLAGGLSYEQYFGPGTRLTVT.